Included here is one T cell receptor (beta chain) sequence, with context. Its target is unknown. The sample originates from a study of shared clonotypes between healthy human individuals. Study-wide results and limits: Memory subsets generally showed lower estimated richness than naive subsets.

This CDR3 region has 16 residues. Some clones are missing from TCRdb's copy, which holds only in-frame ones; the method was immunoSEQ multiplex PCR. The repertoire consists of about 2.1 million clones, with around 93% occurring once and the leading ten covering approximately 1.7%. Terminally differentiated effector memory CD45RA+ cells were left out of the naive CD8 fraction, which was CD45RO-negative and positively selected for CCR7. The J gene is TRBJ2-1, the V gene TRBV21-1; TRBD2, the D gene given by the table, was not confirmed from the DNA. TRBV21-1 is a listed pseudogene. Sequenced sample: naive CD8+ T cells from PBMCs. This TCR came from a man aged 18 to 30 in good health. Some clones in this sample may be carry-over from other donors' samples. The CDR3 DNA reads TGTGCCAGCAGAATCGTTGGGGGGAGAGAGTACAATGAGCAGTTCTTC. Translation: CASRIVGGREYNEQFF.